Below, 22 T cell receptor beta chains from the same sample are listed, as sequenced in a study of cytomegalovirus exposure and HLA in healthy donors. Only in-frame clones appear in the TCRdb table, and some are missing; sequencing was by immunoSEQ multiplex PCR. The sample lists roughly 230,000 clones, around 91% occurring once. Source material: PBMCs. The receptors were sampled from a woman aged 25-40 years in good health and CMV-seronegative.

The chain links TRBV13 to TRBJ2-7, with D perhaps matching TRBD2 (6 bases). V was trimmed by 5 bases and J by 4 bases, leaving 18 bases between them. Germline CDR1 is PRHDT and CDR2 is FYEKMQ (reference sequence). The CDR3 contains 15 residues. CDR3 in amino acids: CASSIRGGKDYEQYF. DNA of the CDR3: TGTGCCAGCAGCATCCGAGGAGGGAAGGATTACGAGCAGTACTTC.

This clone ranks as medium-sized (0.01 to 0.1%). Other DNA sequences in this sample translate to the same CDR3. The chain uses TRBV6-1 and TRBJ2-5, with TRBD2 matching 12 bases. The CDR3 contains 15 residues. The V gene's germline CDR1 is MNHNS and CDR2 SASEGT. Losses at the gene ends were 2 bases for V and 2 bases for J; bases not matched to a gene: 0. DNA for the CDR3: TGTGCCAGCAGTGAACTAGCGGGAGGGCAAGAGACCCAGTACTTC. Its translation: CASSELAGGQETQYF.

This sequence joins TRBV21-1 and TRBJ1-2; the table assigns TRBD1, which was not confirmed against the DNA. TRBV21-1 is labeled a pseudogene. This CDR3 is built from 18 residues. CDR3: CASLNTPPGGDPNYGYTF. The CDR3 DNA sequence: TGTGCCAGTTTAAATACCCCCCCAGGGGGCGACCCTAACTATGGCTACACCTTC.

This sequence joins TRBV13 and TRBJ2-7; D is unresolved. V lost 4 bases to trimming and J lost 6 bases, with 7 bases between them. The CDR3 spans 11 residues. Germline CDR1 PRHDT, CDR2 FYEKMQ (reference sequence). The CDR3 loop is CASSSDREQYF. CDR3 coding DNA: TGTGCCAGCAGCTCAGACCGCGAGCAGTACTTC.

The V call is TRBV5-6, the J call TRBJ2-2; the match to TRBD1 covers 7 bases. CDR3 length: 16 amino acids. V was clipped by 0 bases and J by 7 bases; unmatched bases: 9. The germline V gene has CDR1 SGHDT and CDR2 YYEEEE. The CDR3 nucleotides are TGTGCCAGCAGCTTGGGACAGGGTCAGCTTCTCGGGGAGCTGTTTTTT. It specifies CASSLGQGQLLGELFF.

V gene TRBV7-9 combines with J gene TRBJ1-5; weak D call: TRBD1 (6 bases). Germline V gives CDR1 SEHNR, CDR2 FQNEAQ (reference sequence). Trimming removed 1 base at V and 6 bases at J, with 19 bases between. CDR3 length: 17 residues. CDR3 in amino acids: CASSLGGGRWSVQPQHF. In nucleotides, the CDR3 is TGTGCCAGCAGCTTAGGGGGGGGCAGGTGGAGCGTTCAGCCCCAGCATTTT.

This rearrangement joins TRBV7-3 to TRBJ2-1; 12 positions agree with TRBD2. The CDR3 has 15 residues. The ends lost 2 bases at V and 8 bases at J; junction bases unmatched: 4. Germline V gene sequence: CDR1 SGHTA, CDR2 FQGTGA. In DNA form, the CDR3 reads TGTGCCAGCAGCTTAGGACTAGCGGGAAATTATGAGCAGTTCTTC. Its protein is CASSLGLAGNYEQFF.

Comment on this clone: Other nucleotide sequences in the sample specify the same CDR3. V usage is TRBV7-2 and J usage is TRBJ2-7, with TRBD2 matching over 8 bases. This CDR3 has 16 residues. CDR1 is SGHTA and CDR2 is FQGNSA in the germline V gene. The V segment lost 1 base and the J segment 1 base; nucleotides outside the gene matches: 6. The CDR3: CASSLEGTSGSYEQYF. CDR3 DNA sequence: TGTGCCAGCAGCTTAGAAGGGACTAGTGGGTCCTACGAGCAGTACTTC.

The rearrangement joins TRBV29-1 to TRBJ2-5; D is unresolved. The CDR3 spans 13 residues. Trimming removed 5 bases at V and 1 base at J, with 11 bases between. Germline CDR1 and CDR2: SQVTM and ANQGSEA. CDR3 loop: CSVSVSLQETQYF. CDR3 sequence (DNA): TGCAGCGTTTCTGTGAGTCTCCAAGAGACCCAGTACTTC.

This chain joins TRBV2 and TRBJ2-7; D is possibly TRBD1 (5 bases). The CDR3 loop spans 13 amino acids. V was clipped by 3 bases and J by 4 bases, with 10 bases between them. Germline lookup yields CDR1 SNHLY and CDR2 FYNNEI. The CDR3 loop is CASSEGQWYEQYF. The CDR3 coding sequence is TGTGCCAGCAGTGAGGGGCAGTGGTACGAGCAGTACTTC.

The rearrangement links TRBV5-6 to TRBJ2-7, with a tentative D call TRBD1 (6 bases). The V and J ends lost 2 bases and 2 bases respectively, with 17 bases between them. Germline V CDR1 and CDR2: SGHDT, YYEEEE. This CDR3 comprises 16 residues. The CDR3 loop is CASSLAPRTEAYEQYF. The CDR3 DNA reads TGTGCCAGCAGCTTAGCCCCCCGGACAGAAGCCTACGAGCAGTACTTC.

This rearrangement joins TRBV9 to TRBJ1-5; D is possibly TRBD1 (6 bases). This CDR3 is built from 16 residues. From germline, CDR1 is SGDLS and CDR2 YYNGEE. V lost 3 bases, J lost 4 bases, and 17 bases lay in between. CDR3 sequence reads: CASSEGRGGRNQPQHF. The CDR3 DNA reads TGTGCCAGCAGCGAGGGAAGGGGGGGACGGAATCAGCCCCAGCATTTT.

The chain couples TRBV7-9 to TRBJ2-7; TRBD2 might be the D (6 bases). The CDR3 runs to 14 residues. V was trimmed by 5 bases and J by 2 bases, leaving 13 bases between them. Germline loops: CDR1 SEHNR, CDR2 FQNEAQ (reference sequence). The CDR3 region is CASSPPGGTYEQYF. As DNA, the CDR3 is TGTGCCAGCAGCCCCCCGGGCGGGACCTACGAGCAGTACTTC. Filled out from reference TRBV7-9 and TRBJ2-7, the complete variable domain reads DTGVSQNPRHKITKRGQNVTFRCDPISEHNRLYWYRQTLGQGPEFLTYFQNEAQLEKSRLLSDRFSAERPKGSFSTLEIQRTEQGDSAMYLCASSPPGGTYEQYFGPGTRLTVT.

The genes are TRBV6-1 and TRBJ2-7; D possibly matches TRBD1 or TRBD2 (6 bases each). CDR3 length: 14 amino acids. Germline V gives CDR1 MNHNS, CDR2 SASEGT. V lost 6 bases and J 0 bases, leaving 12 bases between the germline ends. CDR3 DNA sequence: TGTGCCAGCAGGGAGGGGGGAGGCTCCTACGAGCAGTACTTC. It translates to CASREGGGSYEQYF.

This clone was observed a handful of times. The chain carries TRBV7-2 and TRBJ2-1, with 7 bases fitting TRBD1. The germline CDR1 and CDR2 sequences are SGHTA and FQGNSA. The CDR3 contains 15 residues. With V trimmed by 0 bases and J by 6 bases, 5 bases remained unmatched. CDR3 sequence: CASSLASTGTNEQFF. The CDR3 DNA follows: TGTGCCAGCAGCTTAGCGTCGACAGGGACCAATGAGCAGTTCTTC.

This rearrangement joins TRBV6-5 to TRBJ1-5; D perhaps matches TRBD1 (5 bases). The CDR3 consists of 15 residues. The V end lost 6 bases, the J end lost 0 bases, and 12 bases lay between the germline ends. Germline lookup yields CDR1 MNHEY and CDR2 SVGAGI. The CDR3 reads CASRMGRASNQPQHF. The CDR3 DNA follows: TGTGCCAGCAGGATGGGACGGGCTAGCAATCAGCCCCAGCATTTT.

V gene TRBV19 combines with J gene TRBJ2-7; D not certain. The CDR3 spans 17 residues. Trimming left V 5 bases short and J 3 bases short, with 23 bases between. CDR1 and CDR2 (germline): LNHDA, SQIVND (reference sequence). For the CDR3, the DNA is TGTGCCAGTAGTCCTCTACCTCTCGACGGATTGTTCTACGAGCAGTACTTC. Protein product: CASSPLPLDGLFYEQYF.

This chain uses TRBV27 with TRBJ2-2, with no clear D. Germline V CDR1 and CDR2: MNHEY, SMNVEV (reference sequence). CDR3 length: 13 amino acids. Trimming took 5 bases from V and 8 from J, leaving 12 bases between them. This CDR3 is CASSIGSTGELFF. The CDR3 coding sequence is TGTGCCAGCAGTATCGGGTCGACAGGGGAGCTGTTTTTT.

In this sample, this clone turned up once. V usage is TRBV9 and J usage is TRBJ2-7, with 11 bases that match TRBD2. The CDR3 covers 15 residues. Germline values: CDR1 SGDLS, CDR2 YYNGEE. After removal of 5 bases from V and 2 bases from J, the junction contained 6 bases not matched to a gene. The CDR3 is CASSVTSGGTYEQYF. The CDR3 nucleotides read TGTGCCAGCAGTGTTACTAGCGGGGGAACCTACGAGCAGTACTTC.

This clone occurred once. The V gene is TRBV10-3, the J gene TRBJ2-2, with TRBD2 matching over 14 bases. Trimming cost V 3 bases and J 5 bases; bases outside gene matches: 5. There are 17 residues in the CDR3. The germline gives CDR1 ENHRY, CDR2 SYGVKD. The DNA for the CDR3 is TGTGCCATCAGTGAAGGGGGACTAGCGGGAGTAACCGGGGAGCTGTTTTTT. Amino acid sequence: CAISEGGLAGVTGELFF.

The V gene is TRBV2, the J gene TRBJ1-5, with 8 positions matching TRBD1. V lost 8 bases to trimming and J lost 8 bases; unmatched junction nucleotides: 11. The V gene's germline CDR1 is SNHLY and CDR2 FYNNEI. CDR3 length equals 14 residues. For the CDR3, the DNA is TGTGCCAGCGGACAGGGTCTCGCCTCGGAGCCCCAGCATTTT. Amino acids: CASGQGLASEPQHF.

The rearrangement links TRBV30 to TRBJ1-3; no definite D call. The V end lost 0 bases, the J end lost 0 bases, and 9 bases lay between the germline ends. Germline CDR1 and CDR2: GTSNPN and SVGIG (reference sequence). This CDR3 has 15 residues. This CDR3 is CAWSVRRDSGNTIYF. As DNA, the CDR3 is TGTGCCTGGAGTGTACGCCGTGACTCTGGAAACACCATATATTTT.